The 32 T cell receptor beta chains listed next were all sequenced from one sample in a study of blood T cell repertoires in COVID-19. Clones were read by immunoSEQ multiplex PCR, and TCRdb kept only the in-frame ones, dropping some. The data show 150,000 to 200,000 clones, with about 80% seen just once and roughly 3.4% held by the top ten. The material sequenced was PBMCs or T cells enriched from blood (not recorded which). All receptors come from a woman between 55 and 75 years old who had recovered from COVID-19.

J is TRBJ2-7 and V is TRBV28; 7 bases are shared with TRBD1. The CDR3 contains 14 residues. V was clipped by 8 bases and J by 0 bases; unmatched bases: 7. Germline V gene data show CDR1 as MDHEN and CDR2 as SYDVKM. The CDR3 here is CASHRGGSSYEQYF. CDR3 sequence (DNA): TGTGCCAGCCACAGGGGCGGCAGCTCCTACGAGCAGTACTTC.

The V gene is TRBV30, the J gene TRBJ1-2; D is uncertain. Trimming took 0 bases from V and 4 from J, leaving 9 bases between them. CDR3 length: 13 residues. Germline V gives CDR1 GTSNPN, CDR2 SVGIG (reference sequence). The CDR3 region has the DNA TGTGCCTGGAGTGTACACGGGGTCTATGGCTACACCTTC. Protein sequence: CAWSVHGVYGYTF.

The V gene is TRBV19, the J gene TRBJ2-1, with D possibly being TRBD2 (7 bases). Germline V gives CDR1 LNHDA, CDR2 SQIVND (reference sequence). V was pared by 5 bases and J by 4 bases, with 18 bases between. The CDR3 contains 16 residues. CDR3 sequence (DNA): TGTGCCAGTAGTCCCCTAGGGGGAGGGGGTTACAATGAGCAGTTCTTC. As protein: CASSPLGGGGYNEQFF. Looking up the rest from reference TRBV19 and TRBJ2-1 gives the full variable domain: DGGITQSPKYLFRKEGQNVTLSCEQNLNHDAMYWYRQDPGQGLRLIYYSQIVNDFQKGDIAEGYSVSREKKESFPLTVTSAQKNPTAFYLCASSPLGGGGYNEQFFGPGTRLTVL.

The V gene is TRBV7-9, the J gene TRBJ2-5, with TRBD1 matching 8 bases. This CDR3 spans 13 amino acids. V lost 6 bases and J lost 5; bases outside the gene matches: 5. The germline gives CDR1 SEHNR, CDR2 FQNEAQ (reference sequence). As DNA, the CDR3 is TGTGCCAGCAGTTTAACAGGGGGGGAGACCCAGTACTTC. Its protein is CASSLTGGETQYF.

This clone has more than one count but fewer than ten. The chain combines TRBV6-5 with TRBJ2-5, with 7 bases that match TRBD2. CDR1 is MNHEY and CDR2 is SVGAGI in the germline V gene. V shed 7 bases and J 4 bases; nucleotides not matched to a gene: 9. This CDR3 comprises 14 residues. CDR3 DNA: TGTGCCAGCACCAATGGACTAGTCGGAGAGACCCAGTACTTC. Translating gives CASTNGLVGETQYF.

This chain uses TRBV12-2 with TRBJ1-6. TRBV12-2 is listed as a pseudogene. This CDR3 region has 21 residues. The CDR3 DNA follows: TGTGCAAGTCGCCCTTCCCTATGGAGCATCCGTGACGGAAGCCCGAGCTCACCCCTCCACTTT. It yields the protein CASRPSLWSIRDGSPSSPLHF.

The chain is built from TRBV11-2 and TRBJ2-7, with 8 nucleotides matching TRBD1. Germline trimming cut 6 bases from V and 5 bases from J; bases unmatched to any gene: 9. The CDR3 is 14 amino acids. Germline values: CDR1 SGHAT, CDR2 FQNNGV. This chain's CDR3 is CASRRPGQDNEQYF. The CDR3 nucleotides read TGTGCCAGCAGGCGACCGGGACAGGATAACGAGCAGTACTTC.

CDR3 in amino acids: CASSPGLANNEQFF. The CDR3 region has the DNA TGTGCCAGCTCACCGGGACTAGCGAACAATGAGCAGTTCTTC. This chain joins TRBV18 and TRBJ2-1; 10 bases align to TRBD2. The CDR3 spans 14 residues. With V trimmed by 3 bases and J by 5 bases, 1 base remained unmatched. Germline V gives CDR1 KGHSH, CDR2 LQKENI.

The chain carries TRBV7-8 and TRBJ1-1, with D perhaps TRBD1 (5 bases). The CDR3 consists of 15 residues. In germline, CDR1 is SGHVS, CDR2 FQNEAQ. V was clipped by 2 bases and J by 1 base, with 11 bases between them. CDR3 sequence reads: CASSLQGPQNTEAFF. In DNA form, the CDR3 reads TGTGCCAGCAGCTTACAGGGCCCCCAGAACACTGAAGCTTTCTTT.

The CDR3 reads CASSPGLAGTDTQYF. The CDR3 nucleotides are TGTGCCAGCAGCCCGGGACTAGCGGGGACAGATACGCAGTATTTT. The chain couples TRBV9 to TRBJ2-3, with TRBD2 identical over 13 bases. V was clipped by 4 bases and J by 3 bases; unmatched bases: 2. Per germline, CDR1 SGDLS and CDR2 YYNGEE. The CDR3 extends over 15 amino acids.

This sequence joins TRBV9 and TRBJ1-2; D gene uncertain. Germline-derived CDR1 and CDR2 are SGDLS and YYNGEE. V was clipped by 4 bases and J by 5 bases, with 6 bases between them. This CDR3 has 11 residues. As DNA, the CDR3 is TGTGCCAGCAGCCGCCAGTATGGCTACACCTTC. This gives the protein CASSRQYGYTF.

The rearrangement uses TRBV6-5 and TRBJ1-6; D is uncertain. The ends were cut back, 6 bases at V and 7 bases at J, with 16 bases in the middle. There are 15 residues in the CDR3. The germline CDR1 and CDR2 sequences are MNHEY and SVGAGI. The CDR3 DNA reads as TGTGCCAGCAGAAGACTCGAGGTTAGCAATTCACCCCTCCACTTT. Translated: CASRRLEVSNSPLHF.

This chain connects TRBV7-3 to TRBJ1-4; the D gene is possibly TRBD1 (5 bases). Between the trimmed V and J ends, which lost 5 bases and 5 bases, there was a span of 9 bases. This CDR3 is 13 amino acids long. Looked up from germline, CDR1 is SGHTA and CDR2 is FQGTGA. The CDR3 bases are TGTGCCAGCAGCAAGGGGCAGAATGAAAAACTGTTTTTT. Its translation is CASSKGQNEKLFF.

J is TRBJ1-2 and V is TRBV5-5; tentative D call: TRBD1 (5 bases). This CDR3 region has 15 residues. CDR1 is SGHKS and CDR2 is YYEKEE in the germline V gene (reference sequence). The V end lost 0 bases, the J end lost 6 bases, and 15 bases lay between the germline ends. The CDR3 protein is CASSLGPGKRDGYTF. CDR3 coding DNA: TGTGCCAGCAGCTTGGGTCCAGGGAAACGAGATGGCTACACCTTC.

This clone has just one count. This sequence joins TRBV11-2 and TRBJ2-1; D is unresolved. This CDR3 contains 12 residues. Germline V gene lookup returns CDR1 SGHAT and CDR2 FQNNGV. V was clipped by 2 bases and J by 7 bases, with 6 bases between them. The CDR3 spells CASSLSLNEQFF. CDR3 nucleotides: TGTGCCAGCAGCTTATCGTTAAATGAGCAGTTCTTC.

The chain recombines TRBV9 with TRBJ2-3, with 14 nucleotides matching TRBD2. This CDR3 has 16 amino acids. Unmatched junction bases numbered 6, after V lost 3 bases and J lost 6 bases. Germline assignment: CDR1 SGDLS and CDR2 YYNGEE. In DNA form, the CDR3 reads TGTGCCAGCAGCGCTACGGGACTAGCGGGGGCGGATACGCAGTATTTT. It is translated as CASSATGLAGADTQYF. The whole variable domain, filled in from reference TRBV9 and TRBJ2-3, reads DSGVTQTPKHLITATGQRVTLRCSPRSGDLSVYWYQQSLDQGLQFLIQYYNGEERAKGNILERFSAQQFPDLHSELNLSSLELGDSALYFCASSATGLAGADTQYFGPGTRLTVL.

The rearrangement links TRBV7-2 to TRBJ1-3; TRBD1 is a possible D gene (6 bases). Germline V gene sequence: CDR1 SGHTA, CDR2 FQGNSA. The CDR3 spans 17 residues. Deletions cut 1 base from V and 2 bases from J, with 15 bases between. The CDR3 region is CASSLVSGVFAGNTIYF. CDR3 in DNA: TGTGCCAGCAGCTTAGTGTCAGGGGTATTCGCTGGAAACACCATATATTTT.

The CDR3 DNA reads as TGTGCCAGCAGCTTAGGAGGGAGGAACACTGAAGCTTTCTTT. The encoded protein is CASSLGGRNTEAFF. The rearrangement joins TRBV7-8 to TRBJ1-1; D gene uncertain. The CDR3 contains 14 residues. The V end lost 1 base, the J end lost 1 base, and 7 bases lay between the germline ends. CDR1 is SGHVS and CDR2 is FQNEAQ in the germline V gene.

This clone was seen more than once but under ten times. This rearrangement joins TRBV6-5 to TRBJ2-5; TRBD2 agrees at 10 bases. J was trimmed by 5 bases and V by 7 bases; bases with no gene match: 10. There are 15 residues in the CDR3. Germline values: CDR1 MNHEY, CDR2 SVGAGI. This CDR3 reads CASTPTSGDLETQYF. CDR3 DNA: TGTGCCAGCACTCCCACTAGCGGGGATCTGGAGACCCAGTACTTC.

Regarding this clone: Other nucleotide sequences in the sample specify the same CDR3. The rearrangement uses TRBV27 and TRBJ1-2; maybe TRBD1 (5 bases). Germline CDR1 is MNHEY and CDR2 is SMNVEV (reference sequence). The germline V and J ends were trimmed by 3 bases and 6 bases, with 8 bases remaining between them. The CDR3 extends over 12 amino acids. CDR3 bases: TGTGCCAGCAGTTTGCGGGGCAATGGCTACACCTTC. As protein: CASSLRGNGYTF.

This clone was observed a few times. The chain links TRBV7-9 to TRBJ2-1, with a weak D call TRBD1 (6 bases). Trimming took off 3 bases at V and 5 bases at J, with 17 bases between the two ends. Germline lookup yields CDR1 SEHNR and CDR2 FQNEAQ (reference sequence). This CDR3 region has 16 residues. The CDR3 here is CASSLGVTGMDNEQFF. The CDR3 DNA is TGTGCCAGCAGCTTGGGTGTTACAGGGATGGACAATGAGCAGTTCTTC.

Note on this clone: This may arise from a read error, as a much more abundant clone is one base away. The chain is built from TRBV7-2 and TRBJ2-7, with TRBD2 identical over 13 bases. The length of the CDR3 is 16 residues. Germline CDR1 and CDR2: SGHTA and FQGNSA. With V trimmed by 4 bases and J by 5 bases, 8 bases remained unmatched. CDR3 bases: TGTGCCAGCAGCTCCCCTACTAGCGGGAGGGCCCACGAGCAGTACTTC. Protein: CASSSPTSGRAHEQYF.

The rearrangement links TRBV3-1 (or the pseudogene TRBV3-2) to TRBJ1-3; D remains unclear. The CDR3 loop spans 13 amino acids. Germline CDR1 reads LGHDT; CDR2 reads YNNKEL (reference sequence). V was shortened by 4 bases and J by 4 bases, with 8 bases between the two germline ends. The CDR3 loop reads CASSPRQGNTIYF. The DNA of the CDR3 is TGTGCCAGCAGCCCACGACAAGGAAACACCATATATTTT.

This clone was observed a handful of times. The V and J genes are TRBV12-3 or TRBV12-4 and TRBJ1-2, with TRBD1 matching over 8 bases. The CDR3 loop spans 13 amino acids. V lost 3 bases and J lost 4; bases outside the gene matches: 1. The CDR3 DNA follows: TGTGCCAGCAGTTTTGACAGGGGCTATGGCTACACCTTC. It codes for CASSFDRGYGYTF.

The gene calls are TRBV11-3 and TRBJ1-1, with D possibly matching TRBD1 (5 bases). Germline CDR1 is SGHNT and CDR2 is YENEEA. This CDR3 comprises 13 residues. V lost 5 bases and J 6 bases, leaving 13 bases between the germline ends. CDR3 sequence reads: CASSPDWGSEAFF. The CDR3 DNA follows: TGTGCCAGCAGCCCAGACTGGGGCTCTGAAGCTTTCTTT.

This clone appeared a few times. J is TRBJ2-7 and V is TRBV30; D gene ambiguous. The CDR3 is 14 amino acids. The V end was cut by 0 bases, the J end by 2 bases, with 11 bases between. From germline, CDR1 is GTSNPN and CDR2 SVGIG (reference sequence). DNA of the CDR3: TGTGCCTGGAGTGTAGAGCATTCCCCCTACGAGCAGTACTTC. Protein: CAWSVEHSPYEQYF.

The chain employs TRBV6-5 and TRBJ1-2; D gene ambiguous. V dropped 6 bases and J dropped 4 bases, with 12 bases sitting between them. CDR3 length equals 13 residues. CDR1 is MNHEY and CDR2 is SVGAGI in the germline V gene. Here the CDR3 DNA reads TGTGCCAGCAGCTCCCGCGCTAGCTATGGCTACACCTTC. Translation gives CASSSRASYGYTF.

The chain recombines TRBV20-1 with TRBJ1-1; D is ambiguous. The germline V gene encodes CDR1 DFQATT and CDR2 SNEGSKA (reference sequence). Trimming took off 3 bases at V and 1 base at J, with 12 bases between the two ends. This CDR3 is 14 amino acids long. The CDR3 bases are TGCAGTGCTAGTACCCGGGGTACGAACACTGAAGCTTTCTTT. Translated: CSASTRGTNTEAFF.

About this clone itself: The sample holds other DNA sequences that translate to the same CDR3. The chain's CDR3 is CSVVGETQYF. The CDR3 coding sequence is TGCAGCGTTGTCGGGGAGACCCAGTACTTC. This chain uses TRBV29-1 with TRBJ2-5; D remains ambiguous. This CDR3 spans 10 amino acids. CDR1 is SQVTM and CDR2 is ANQGSEA in the germline V gene. Trimming pared 4 bases from V and 5 bases from J, leaving 5 bases between.

The chain joins TRBV19 to TRBJ1-3; TRBD1 is a possible D gene (5 bases). The CDR3 totals 16 residues. The V end was cut by 6 bases, the J end by 0 bases, with 15 bases between. CDR1 LNHDA and CDR2 SQIVND come from the germline V gene (reference sequence). CDR3 coding DNA: TGTGCCAGTAGCAACCCCCGACAGCGCTCTGGAAACACCATATATTTT. Residues: CASSNPRQRSGNTIYF.

V usage is TRBV2 and J usage is TRBJ2-3, with 8 bases matching TRBD2. Germline CDR1 reads SNHLY; CDR2 reads FYNNEI. Unmatched junction bases numbered 4, after V lost 5 bases and J lost 6 bases. The CDR3 spans 13 residues. The DNA for the CDR3 is TGTGCCAGCAGTTACACGGGGGGGGATACGCAGTATTTT. Amino acid sequence: CASSYTGGDTQYF.

This clone was picked up a small number of times. The chain has TRBV5-1 and TRBJ1-1; possible D gene TRBD1, 6 bases. In germline, CDR1 is SGHRS, CDR2 YFSETQ. The germline V and J ends were trimmed by 0 bases and 5 bases, with 8 bases remaining between them. The length of the CDR3 is 13 residues. CDR3 protein: CASSLEQGTEAFF. In DNA form, the CDR3 reads TGCGCCAGCAGCTTGGAACAGGGAACTGAAGCTTTCTTT.